The clone carrying this T cell receptor (beta chain) was recorded only once. Antigen specificity is unknown. Germline CDR1 and CDR2: SEHNR and FQNEAQ (reference sequence). Trimming left V 5 bases short and J 6 bases short, with 10 bases between. The CDR3 has 13 residues. Splitting of each subset's genomic DNA was done evenly across several immunoSEQ plates. Clones were read by immunoSEQ multiplex PCR, and TCRdb kept only the in-frame ones, dropping some. The sample yields about 800,000 clones, just over 95% seen once. This sample is part of a study of shared clonotypes between healthy human individuals. Study-level background: Per donor, three plates held CD4 naive cells, three held CD4 memory, two held CD8 naive and one held CD8 memory. General study findings and limits: Specimens sampled were limited to blood, with tissue repertoires likely differing.

CD8 cells classed as naive were CD45RO-negative and positively selected for CCR7, excluding terminally differentiated effector memory CD45RA+ cells. Healthy and HIV-negative, the adult donors had no recent acute infections or vaccinations. Sequencing was performed on naive CD8+ T cells sorted from blood. The sequence was collected from a young man in good health. The chain links TRBV7-9 to TRBJ2-2; a possible D gene is TRBD1 (5 bases). Written as DNA, the CDR3 is TGTGCCAGCAGCCAAAGGACACCCGGGGAGCTGTTTTTT. This encodes CASSQRTPGELFF. Full variable domain (remainder filled in from reference TRBV7-9 and TRBJ2-2): DTGVSQNPRHKITKRGQNVTFRCDPISEHNRLYWYRQTLGQGPEFLTYFQNEAQLEKSRLLSDRFSAERPKGSFSTLEIQRTEQGDSAMYLCASSQRTPGELFFGEGSRLTVL.